These T cell receptor beta chains were read from a single sample in a study of cytomegalovirus exposure and HLA in healthy donors. Repertoires were generated with immunoSEQ multiplex PCR, while TCRdb's copy carries only in-frame clones and drops some. The table has under 200,000 clones, approximately 77% seen once. Sequenced: PBMCs. The receptors come from a man aged 25 to 45 in good health and CMV-seropositive. Both conserved end residues are part of each CDR3. The D gene is left open where the match is weak. Clone size is given for some rows only: seen once, a few or many times, or a class if the clone is expanded.

CDR3nt	CDR3aa	v_gene	abundance	j_gene	d_gene
TGTGCCAGCAGCTTAGATAGAGCGGGACCCTACAATGAGCAGTTCTTC	CASSLDRAGPYNEQFF	TRBV11-2	-	TRBJ2-1	TRBD2
TGCGCCAGCAGCCAAACTCTTACCGGACAGGGTTGGTACGAGCAGTACTTC	CASSQTLTGQGWYEQYF	TRBV4-3	few	TRBJ2-7	TRBD1
TGTGCCAGCAGCTTGTCCGGGGATTATACGCAGTATTTT	CASSLSGDYTQYF	TRBV5-6	few	TRBJ2-3	-
TGTGCCAGCAGCTTAACGGAGGCAGGGGGCACAGATACGCAGTATTTT	CASSLTEAGGTDTQYF	TRBV7-3	-	TRBJ2-3	-
TGTGCCAGCAGAGTAAGCCGGGACTATGAGCAGTTCTTC	CASRVSRDYEQFF	TRBV6-1	-	TRBJ2-1	-
TGTGCCAGCTCATCCGGGTCATTGCAGCTAGCTTTCTTT	CASSSGSLQLAFF	TRBV18	few	TRBJ1-1	-
TGTGCCAGCGGGGGACAGGGGGACAGATCACCCCTCCACTTT	CASGGQGDRSPLHF	TRBV2	-	TRBJ1-6	TRBD1
TGTGCCAGCACCCCGGGACACTGGACTAACTATGGCTACACCTTC	CASTPGHWTNYGYTF	TRBV6-6	-	TRBJ1-2	-
TGCGCCAGCAGCCAAGTAGAGGGAAACTACGAGCAGTACTTC	CASSQVEGNYEQYF	TRBV4-1	-	TRBJ2-7	-
TGTGCCAGCTCACCAAATCCGGCAGGGCCTAACACCGGGGAGCTGTTTTTT	CASSPNPAGPNTGELFF	TRBV18	-	TRBJ2-2	-
TGTGCCAGCAGTTCGGGACAGGTGTATGGCTACACCTTC	CASSSGQVYGYTF	TRBV28	-	TRBJ1-2	TRBD1
TGCAGCGTTGGGAACCAGGTGGTTGGCTACACCTTC	CSVGNQVVGYTF	TRBV29-1	-	TRBJ1-2	-
TGCGCCAGCAGCCAAGGGTCCGGGACAGGTGGATACGAGCAGTACTTC	CASSQGSGTGGYEQYF	TRBV4-1	-	TRBJ2-7	TRBD1
TGCGCCAGCAGCCAGGCTACTAGCTCCTACAATGAGCAGTTCTTC	CASSQATSSYNEQFF	TRBV5-1	few	TRBJ2-1	-
TGTGCCATCAGCGAGAGGGGGTACTATGGCTACACCTTC	CAISERGYYGYTF	TRBV10-3	-	TRBJ1-2	-
TGTGCCAGCAGTTTATTTCGACTGATCTATAATTCACCCCTCCACTTT	CASSLFRLIYNSPLHF	TRBV28	-	TRBJ1-6	-
TGTGCCAGCAGGACAGGGCCCCGGGAGACCCAGTACTTC	CASRTGPRETQYF	TRBV27	-	TRBJ2-5	TRBD1
TGTGCCAGCAGAGGGGAGGGCCATCAGCCCCAGCATTTT	CASRGEGHQPQHF	TRBV25-1	-	TRBJ1-5	-
TGTGCCAGCACCCCTAATCCGGGGACACTTACTAAAAGCTCCTATAATTCACCCCTCCACTTT	CASTPNPGTLTKSSYNSPLHF	TRBV2	few	TRBJ1-6	-
TGTGCCAGCAATAGCGCTAACGAGCAGTACTTC	CASNSANEQYF	TRBV6-1	-	TRBJ2-7	-
TGCAGCGTCCCTGGGGGGGCTGGGGCCAACGTCCTGACTTTC	CSVPGGAGANVLTF	TRBV29-1	few	TRBJ2-6	TRBD2
TGTGCCAGCTCACCACGGGGACAGGGACTGTACGAGCAGTACTTC	CASSPRGQGLYEQYF	TRBV18	-	TRBJ2-7	TRBD1